These 26 T cell receptor beta chains came from one sample sequenced in a study of cytomegalovirus exposure and HLA in healthy donors. Amplification used 60 Vbeta primers and 13 Jbeta primers. Assay: immunoSEQ multiplex PCR; the TCRdb copy retains only in-frame clones and omits some. The sample holds 90,000 or so clones; roughly 70% are singletons and the top ten take approximately 15%. The sample comprised PBMCs. The receptors originated from a woman younger than 35 in good health and CMV-seropositive.

This clone was picked up a small number of times. The chain carries TRBV5-4 and TRBJ1-4; the match to TRBD1 covers 7 bases. V lost 3 bases, J lost 8 bases, and 7 bases stayed unmatched. The V gene's germline CDR1 is SGHNT and CDR2 YYREEE (reference sequence). The CDR3 contains 14 residues. For the CDR3, the DNA is TGTGCCAGCAGCTCTACAGGGGTGGGAGAAAAACTGTTTTTT. Translating it yields CASSSTGVGEKLFF.

V gene TRBV18 combines with J gene TRBJ1-5; the D gene is possibly TRBD1 (6 bases). This CDR3 has 15 residues. The V gene lost 3 bases and the J gene lost 9 bases, with 18 bases spanning the gap. The germline V gene has CDR1 KGHSH and CDR2 LQKENI. For the CDR3, the DNA is TGTGCCAGCTCACCCCAGGTCGGGAAGGGGGTGCCCCAGCATTTT. Its translation: CASSPQVGKGVPQHF.

This rearrangement joins TRBV2 to TRBJ1-5; D might be TRBD1 (6 bases). The germline gives CDR1 SNHLY, CDR2 FYNNEI. The length of the CDR3 is 14 residues. The V and J ends lost 2 bases and 6 bases respectively, with 11 bases between them. CDR3 bases: TGTGCCAGCAGTGAAAGGGCAGGGGTTCAGCCCCAGCATTTT. Its protein product is CASSERAGVQPQHF.

This clone appeared once. The chain combines TRBV6-4 with TRBJ1-3, with TRBD1 identical over 7 bases. This CDR3 has 19 amino acids. From germline, CDR1 is MRHNA and CDR2 SNTAGT. Germline trimming cut 5 bases from V and 0 bases from J; bases unmatched to any gene: 16. As DNA, the CDR3 is TGTGCCAGCAGTAGGCAGGGGGAGTCAAGGGGGGCCTCTGGAAACACCATATATTTT. This encodes CASSRQGESRGASGNTIYF.

CDR3 nucleotide sequence: TGTGCCAGCAGTTACTCCCCGCGGGGGGAGGGTCAGCCCCAGCATTTT. It codes for CASSYSPRGEGQPQHF. The J gene is TRBJ1-5, the V gene TRBV6-6, with D perhaps TRBD1 (5 bases). Germline-derived CDR1 and CDR2 are MNHNY and SVGAGI (reference sequence). Trimming took 0 bases from V and 6 from J, leaving 15 bases between them. CDR3 length equals 16 residues.

The rearrangement uses TRBV4-3 and TRBJ1-4; D unclear. V shed 0 bases and J shed 4 bases, with 6 bases lying between them. The CDR3 totals 14 residues. Germline V gene sequence: CDR1 LGHNA, CDR2 YSLEER. CDR3 in amino acids: CASSQEADNEKLFF. Here the CDR3 DNA reads TGCGCCAGCAGCCAAGAGGCCGATAATGAAAAACTGTTTTTT.

The genes are TRBV2 and TRBJ2-3, with D possibly matching TRBD1 (6 bases). Trimming removed 2 bases from V and 2 bases from J, with 11 bases in between. CDR1 SNHLY and CDR2 FYNNEI come from the germline V gene. The length of the CDR3 is 15 residues. CDR3 nucleotides: TGTGCCAGCAGTGAACCTACAGGGTTCACAGATACGCAGTATTTT. Translated, it gives CASSEPTGFTDTQYF.

This clone appeared a few times. The V gene is TRBV6-5, the J gene TRBJ2-5, with TRBD1 matching 7 bases. TRBJ2-7 explains the end of the DNA better; the J call may be wrong. The germline CDR1 and CDR2 sequences are MNHEY and SVGAGI. The CDR3 consists of 15 residues. Here the CDR3 reads CASKKQTGTPYEQYF. As DNA, the CDR3 is TGTGCCAGCAAAAAGCAGACAGGGACCCCCTACGAGCAGTACTTC.

The V and J genes are TRBV6-1 and TRBJ2-2; D is perhaps TRBD1 (5 bases). The V gene lost 1 base and the J gene lost 5 bases, with 17 bases spanning the gap. Germline V gives CDR1 MNHNS, CDR2 SASEGT. The length of the CDR3 is 17 residues. CDR3 bases: TGTGCCAGCAGTGAAGTAGGTTGGGGCAGTTCAACCGGGGAGCTGTTTTTT. Translation: CASSEVGWGSSTGELFF.

V and J are TRBV7-3 and TRBJ2-3; possibly TRBD2 for D (6 bases). The CDR3 length is 14 residues. CDR1 and CDR2 from the germline V gene are SGHTA and FQGTGA. Trimming removed 1 base from V and 5 bases from J, with 10 bases in between. Written as DNA, the CDR3 is TGTGCCAGCAGCTTAATCGGGAGCGTAGATACGCAGTATTTT. This encodes CASSLIGSVDTQYF.

CDR3 sequence reads: CASSDPGLAGGPGNGELFF. CDR3 DNA sequence: TGTGCCAGCAGTGATCCGGGACTAGCGGGAGGGCCGGGGAATGGGGAGCTGTTTTTT. The gene calls are TRBV28 and TRBJ2-2; 16 nucleotides agree with TRBD2. Germline CDR1 is MDHEN and CDR2 is SYDVKM. V dropped 5 bases and J dropped 8; count of bases not matched to a gene: 14. The CDR3 loop spans 19 amino acids.

This clone was found a few times. The rearrangement links TRBV10-2 to TRBJ1-3, with D unresolved. The V end lost 4 bases, the J end lost 3 bases, and 4 bases lay between the germline ends. CDR1 and CDR2 from the germline V gene are WSHSY and SAAADI. This CDR3 is 12 amino acids long. CDR3 region: CASSAGGNTIYF. The CDR3 DNA is TGCGCCAGCAGTGCCGGTGGAAACACCATATATTTT.

The V gene is TRBV7-9, the J gene TRBJ1-6; the D is unclear. In germline, CDR1 is SEHNR, CDR2 FQNEAQ (reference sequence). V lost 3 bases, J lost 8 bases, and 14 bases lay in between. The CDR3 loop spans 15 amino acids. Here the CDR3 reads CASSFHKGGDSPLHF. CDR3 nucleotides: TGTGCCAGCAGCTTTCATAAGGGAGGTGATTCACCCCTCCACTTT. Looking up the rest from reference TRBV7-9 and TRBJ1-6 gives the full variable domain: DTGVSQNPRHKITKRGQNVTFRCDPISEHNRLYWYRQTLGQGPEFLTYFQNEAQLEKSRLLSDRFSAERPKGSFSTLEIQRTEQGDSAMYLCASSFHKGGDSPLHFGNGTRLTVT.

The genes are TRBV5-1 and TRBJ1-5, with 10 bases fitting TRBD1. The CDR3 extends over 15 amino acids. The J segment lost 5 bases and the V segment lost 0 bases, leaving 2 bases of the junction unmatched. Per germline, CDR1 SGHRS and CDR2 YFSETQ. CDR3 amino acids: CASSLEGTGDQPQHF. In nucleotides, the CDR3 is TGCGCCAGCAGCTTGGAGGGGACAGGGGATCAGCCCCAGCATTTT.

This clone was seen only a few times. The CDR3 DNA sequence: TGTGCCAGCAGTGGGCTAGGAGGGAACTATGGCTACACCTTC. Its translation is CASSGLGGNYGYTF. The V call is TRBV6-6, the J call TRBJ1-2; D unclear. V was pared by 5 bases and J by 2 bases, with 12 bases between. The germline V gene has CDR1 MNHNY and CDR2 SVGAGI (reference sequence). The CDR3 spans 14 residues.

The V call is TRBV9, the J call TRBJ2-3, with 8 bases that match TRBD2. The CDR3 consists of 16 residues. Germline loops: CDR1 SGDLS, CDR2 YYNGEE. V shed 3 bases, J shed 1 base, and the junction held 7 bases outside the gene matches. CDR3 nucleotides: TGTGCCAGCAGCGGCGTTAGCGGGGTGGGCACAGATACGCAGTATTTT. It translates to CASSGVSGVGTDTQYF.

J is TRBJ2-1 and V is TRBV7-6; a possible D gene is TRBD1 (6 bases). The length of the CDR3 is 13 residues. CDR1 and CDR2 (germline): SGHVS, FNYEAQ. Trimming cost V 1 base and J 11 bases, with 12 bases left between them. CDR3 region: CASSLEVQGKQFF. For the CDR3, the DNA is TGTGCCAGCAGCTTAGAGGTCCAGGGGAAGCAGTTCTTC.

The genes are TRBV30 and TRBJ2-7; 8 bases are a match to TRBD1. The V gene's germline CDR1 is GTSNPN and CDR2 SVGIG (reference sequence). J gave up 7 bases and V 2 bases, and 16 bases lay outside the gene matches. This CDR3 has 16 residues. Here the CDR3 reads CAWSLGIVTGEKEQYF. The DNA for the CDR3 is TGTGCCTGGAGTCTGGGTATTGTGACAGGGGAAAAGGAGCAGTACTTC.

This chain uses TRBV6-4 with TRBJ2-6, with TRBD2 matching 7 bases. Germline trimming cut 2 bases from V and 2 bases from J; bases unmatched to any gene: 3. This CDR3 region has 16 residues. Germline V gene data show CDR1 as MRHNA and CDR2 as SNTAGT. CDR3 coding DNA: TGTGCCAGCAGTGACGGGAGGGGCGCTGGGGCCAACGTCCTGACTTTC. Protein sequence: CASSDGRGAGANVLTF.

The chain couples TRBV9 to TRBJ1-5; 7 bases align to TRBD1. The CDR3 totals 14 residues. After removal of 0 bases from V and 6 bases from J, the junction contained 3 bases not matched to a gene. Per the germline V gene, CDR1 is SGDLS and CDR2 is YYNGEE. The chain's CDR3 is CASSVGGGLQPQHF. The CDR3 region has the DNA TGTGCCAGCAGCGTAGGAGGGGGCCTTCAGCCCCAGCATTTT.

The chain uses TRBV10-3 and TRBJ2-1; D is unresolved. The CDR3 is made up of 13 amino acids. CDR1 is ENHRY, CDR2 SYGVKD, per germline. Trimming left V 2 bases short and J 4 bases short, with 6 bases between. CDR3 DNA sequence: TGTGCCATCAGTGAGGAACAGTACAATGAGCAGTTCTTC. Residues: CAISEEQYNEQFF.

Only one count was recorded for this clone. The V gene is TRBV15, the J gene TRBJ2-7; D ambiguous. Trimming removed 0 bases at V and 5 bases at J, with 8 bases between. The CDR3 loop spans 13 amino acids. Germline CDR1 LNHNV, CDR2 YYDKDF (reference sequence). The CDR3 DNA follows: TGTGCCACCAGCAGAGATTTGGGCGACGAGCAGTACTTC. Protein: CATSRDLGDEQYF.

This clone was picked up a small number of times. V and J are TRBV20-1 and TRBJ2-1; the D is unclear. The CDR3 sequence is 11 residues long. V lost 1 base and J lost 9, with 7 bases in between. CDR1 is DFQATT, CDR2 SNEGSKA, per germline (reference sequence). DNA of the CDR3: TGCAGTGCTAGAGCCCCCATTGAGCAGTTCTTC. Amino acids: CSARAPIEQFF.

The chain recombines TRBV5-6 with TRBJ2-1; 9 bases are shared with TRBD1. J gave up 3 bases and V 0 bases, and 1 base lay outside the gene matches. The CDR3 consists of 15 residues. Germline CDR1 and CDR2: SGHDT and YYEEEE. The CDR3: CASSLGTGVYNEQFF. As DNA, the CDR3 is TGTGCCAGCAGCTTGGGGACAGGGGTCTACAATGAGCAGTTCTTC.

The CDR3 DNA sequence: TGTGCCATCACCGGGGGGCCCTCTAACAATGAGCAGTTCTTC. It translates to CAITGGPSNNEQFF. The chain employs TRBV10-3 and TRBJ2-1; a weak D match, TRBD2 (7 bases). The CDR3 is 14 residues long. Germline values: CDR1 ENHRY, CDR2 SYGVKD. V lost 7 bases, J lost 5 bases, and 15 bases lay in between.

This chain uses TRBV5-8 with TRBJ1-5; tentatively, D is TRBD1 (6 bases). The CDR3 totals 15 residues. Germline assignment: CDR1 SGHTS and CDR2 YDEGEE. The V and J ends lost 0 bases and 5 bases respectively, with 12 bases between them. CDR3 loop: CASSLEGTPYQPQHF. CDR3 sequence (DNA): TGTGCCAGCAGCTTGGAGGGGACACCCTATCAGCCCCAGCATTTT.